This T cell receptor beta chain derives from a study of OX40 agonist ivuxolimab in advanced cancers. On the study more broadly: The dose-escalation cohort had hepatocellular carcinoma, melanoma, renal cell or head and neck cancer.

With 5 bases removed from V and 7 bases from J, the gap between germline ends came to 14 bases. CDR1 is LNHDA and CDR2 is SQIVND in the germline V gene (reference sequence). The CDR3 is 14 amino acids. The assay was immunoSEQ multiplex PCR, and TCRdb's table has in-frame clones only and misses some. The sample records roughly 76,000 clones, almost 85% being singletons. This clone was counted between two and nine times. V and J are TRBV19 and TRBJ2-2; D remains ambiguous. The TCR originated in an adult with an advanced solid tumor such as melanoma, head and neck, liver or kidney cancer. Here the sequenced sample was CD4+ or CD8+ T cells sorted from blood, taken in a trial of the OX40 agonist ivuxolimab. CDR3 nucleotides: TGTGCCAGTAGTCCCTCCGCCGGTCTCGGGGAGCTGTTTTTT. This codes for CASSPSAGLGELFF.